The 21 T cell receptor beta chains given below trace back to one sample, sequenced in a study of beta chain features in type 1 diabetes (dated by TCRdb to between 2018 and 2020). Overall study results and their limits: A moderate but significant shortening of TCRB CDR3 length was observed in type 1 diabetes patients in all four CD4+ subsets.

No antigen is known for these receptors. The receptor library was made with the immunoSEQ multiplex PCR assay. All of the isolated RNA was reverse transcribed with the High Capacity cDNA Reverse Transcription Kit, so expressed TCRB transcripts were sequenced. TCRdb carries this immuneACCESS record with in-frame sequences only. Its versions omit some clonotypes, under half of them owing to an unresolved V gene in the studies checked, with the rest unexplained. The sample contains almost 350,000 clones, 9.3% of them found a single time. The ten largest clones take up roughly 0.99% of the sample. Sequencing input: central memory CD4+ T cells from blood. The receptor source for this set is a man in his thirties or forties with type 1 diabetes.

This clone was seen only a few times. The chain recombines TRBV10-3 with TRBJ2-1; 9 bases agree with TRBD2. From germline, CDR1 is ENHRY and CDR2 SYGVKD. V shed 11 bases, J shed 8 bases, and the junction held 19 bases outside the gene matches. The CDR3 is made up of 16 amino acids. Here the CDR3 DNA reads TGTGCCGTCGGGAAGTCTAGCGGGGACTTCGGGGATGAGCAGTTCTTC. Amino acids: CAVGKSSGDFGDEQFF.

This clone was picked up a small number of times. The chain links TRBV5-1 to TRBJ1-1, with 9 bases identical to TRBD1. This CDR3 region has 18 residues. V lost 3 bases to trimming and J lost 0 bases; unmatched junction nucleotides: 12. Germline V gene sequence: CDR1 SGHRS, CDR2 YFSETQ. The CDR3 nucleotides read TGCGCCAGCAGCTACCGAGGACAGGGGTATCTCCTGAACACTGAAGCTTTCTTT. Its translation: CASSYRGQGYLLNTEAFF.

The rearrangement uses TRBV30 and TRBJ1-6; 9 bases align to TRBD1. With 3 bases clipped from V and 9 bases from J, the junction kept 3 bases outside the gene matches. This CDR3 region has 13 residues. CDR1 is GTSNPN and CDR2 is SVGIG in the germline V gene (reference sequence). The CDR3 bases are TGTGCCTGGAGGCCGGGACAGGGTTCACCCCTCCACTTT. Amino acid sequence: CAWRPGQGSPLHF.

The sample holds many counts of this clone. This sample also contains other DNA sequences that code for the same CDR3. Written as DNA, the CDR3 is TGTGCCAGCAGTGTCAGTGGCGATACGCAGTATTTT. Translating it yields CASSVSGDTQYF. This chain connects TRBV27 to TRBJ2-3; no clear D. This CDR3 spans 12 amino acids. Trimming removed 5 bases from V and 6 bases from J, with 9 bases in between. Germline lookup yields CDR1 MNHEY and CDR2 SMNVEV (reference sequence).

V is TRBV7-2 and J is TRBJ2-3; D is unresolved. Looked up from germline, CDR1 is SGHTA and CDR2 is FQGNSA. Trimming took 1 base from V and 2 from J, leaving 10 bases between them. This CDR3 has 15 residues. The CDR3 DNA reads TGTGCCAGCAGCTTAGTGGCCGACCACACAGATACGCAGTATTTT. Its translation is CASSLVADHTDTQYF.

Concerning this clone: At one of its ends the junction is not consistent with the germline gene, which may arise from a read error. The J gene is TRBJ1-2, the V gene TRBV5-6; D unclear. This CDR3 has 13 amino acids. Germline assignment: CDR1 SGHDT and CDR2 YYEEEE. Here the CDR3 reads CASSLREGHGCTF. The CDR3 DNA follows: TGTGCCAGCAGCTTACGGGAGGGCCATGGCTGCACCTTC. The complete variable domain, with remaining parts taken from reference TRBV5-6 and TRBJ1-2, reads DAGVTQSPTHLIKTRGQQVTLRCSPKSGHDTVSWYQQALGQGPQFIFQYYEEEERQRGNFPDRFSGHQFPNYSSELNVNALLLGDSALYLCASSLREGHGCTFGSGTRLTVV.

This clone showed up just a few times. The chain has TRBV6-6 and TRBJ2-1, with D perhaps TRBD1 or TRBD2 (6 bases each). Germline lookup yields CDR1 MNHNY and CDR2 SVGAGI (reference sequence). Trimming shortened V by 9 bases and J by 9 bases, and 12 bases separated the two germline ends. CDR3 length: 11 amino acids. The CDR3 DNA reads as TGTGCCAGTCAAGGGGGAGGTGAGCAGTTCTTC. Encoded protein: CASQGGGEQFF.

This clone was seen only a few times. V and J are TRBV28 and TRBJ2-5; D remains ambiguous. The CDR3 consists of 11 residues. Germline CDR1 and CDR2: MDHEN and SYDVKM. Trimming shortened V by 5 bases and J by 7 bases, and 8 bases separated the two germline ends. CDR3 in DNA: TGTGCCAGCAGTCTTACTGGGACCCAGTACTTC. This translates into CASSLTGTQYF.

This rearrangement joins TRBV29-1 to TRBJ1-3; D is unresolved. The CDR3 totals 14 residues. V lost 2 bases to trimming and J lost 2 bases, with 10 bases between them. In germline, CDR1 is SQVTM, CDR2 ANQGSEA. The CDR3 protein is CSVEPKGTGNTIYF. In DNA form, the CDR3 reads TGCAGCGTTGAACCGAAGGGAACTGGAAACACCATATATTTT.

This clone showed up many times. J is TRBJ2-2 and V is TRBV14; D unclear. Germline V lookup: CDR1 SGHDN, CDR2 FVKESK. The germline V and J ends were trimmed by 4 bases and 5 bases, with 5 bases remaining between them. The CDR3 contains 12 residues. DNA for the CDR3: TGTGCCAGCAGCCTTTCTACCGGGGAGCTGTTTTTT. The encoded protein is CASSLSTGELFF.

This chain connects TRBV11-2 to TRBJ2-1; TRBD2 aligns across 10 bases. Losses at the gene ends were 6 bases for V and 2 bases for J; bases not matched to a gene: 4. This CDR3 is built from 15 residues. Germline CDR1 reads SGHAT; CDR2 reads FQNNGV. The CDR3 nucleotides read TGTGCCAGCAGTCGTAGCGGGGGGACCTACAATGAGCAGTTCTTC. This translates into CASSRSGGTYNEQFF.

This rearrangement joins TRBV6-5 to TRBJ2-1; D is possibly TRBD1 (6 bases). The V and J ends lost 1 base and 6 bases respectively, with 16 bases between them. CDR3 length: 16 residues. Germline V gives CDR1 MNHEY, CDR2 SVGAGI. The CDR3 DNA reads as TGTGCCAGCAGTTACTGGGGTTTGCAGGGGAGCAATGAGCAGTTCTTC. Its translation: CASSYWGLQGSNEQFF.

This clone showed up many times. Other DNA sequences in the sample encode the same CDR3. V is TRBV5-4 and J is TRBJ2-3; D not certain. Trimming pared 1 base from V and 0 bases from J, leaving 6 bases between. This CDR3 contains 14 residues. Germline V gene sequence: CDR1 SGHNT, CDR2 YYREEE (reference sequence). The DNA of the CDR3 is TGTGCCAGCAGCTTGAAAGCTAGCACAGATACGCAGTATTTT. The encoded protein is CASSLKASTDTQYF.

J is TRBJ2-7 and V is TRBV27, with 8 bases lining up with TRBD2. CDR1 is MNHEY, CDR2 SMNVEV, per germline (reference sequence). V was pared by 3 bases and J by 0 bases, with 1 base of the junction left unmatched. The CDR3 is made up of 14 amino acids. The CDR3 nucleotides read TGTGCCAGCAGTTTGCGGGGGGACTCCTACGAGCAGTACTTC. Amino acids: CASSLRGDSYEQYF.

Only a few counts were recorded for this clone. The chain links TRBV5-6 to TRBJ1-2; 8 bases align to TRBD1. V gave up 2 bases and J gave up 4 bases; unmatched junction bases: 7. Germline lookup yields CDR1 SGHDT and CDR2 YYEEEE. The CDR3 covers 15 residues. The CDR3 DNA sequence: TGTGCCAGCAGCTTAGGACAGGGACGGGCCTATGGCTACACCTTC. Protein: CASSLGQGRAYGYTF.

This clone was found many times. The V and J genes are TRBV30 and TRBJ2-5; a possible D gene is TRBD2 (5 bases). Germline V gene sequence: CDR1 GTSNPN, CDR2 SVGIG (reference sequence). This CDR3 is 14 amino acids long. Trimming shortened V by 0 bases and J by 5 bases, and 13 bases separated the two germline ends. The CDR3 loop is CAWSVLGVGETQYF. The CDR3 DNA reads as TGTGCCTGGAGTGTACTCGGGGTGGGGGAGACCCAGTACTTC.

This clone has more than one count but fewer than ten. Within the sample, other DNA sequences also encode this same CDR3. The chain is built from TRBV11-2 and TRBJ2-5, with D perhaps TRBD1 or TRBD2 (5 bases each). Per germline, CDR1 SGHAT and CDR2 FQNNGV. Deletions cut 3 bases from V and 2 bases from J, with 7 bases between. The length of the CDR3 is 13 residues. The CDR3 coding sequence is TGTGCCAGCAGCTTGGGACCTCAAGAGACCCAGTACTTC. Its protein product is CASSLGPQETQYF.

The chain employs TRBV5-1 and TRBJ2-5; D gene ambiguous. The CDR3 runs 11 residues. The V and J ends lost 5 bases and 5 bases respectively, with 7 bases between them. In germline, CDR1 is SGHRS, CDR2 YFSETQ. In DNA, the CDR3 is TGCGCCAGCAGAGAAGCCGAGACCCAGTACTTC. This gives the protein CASREAETQYF.

This clone was detected a few times. The chain joins TRBV4-1 to TRBJ2-7; the D gene could be TRBD1 or TRBD2 (5 bases each). V lost 0 bases to trimming and J lost 4 bases, with 19 bases between them. The CDR3 extends over 17 amino acids. Germline CDR1 and CDR2: MGHRA and YSYEKL. CDR3 in amino acids: CASSQEFWDGKVYEQYF. CDR3 sequence (DNA): TGCGCCAGCAGCCAAGAATTTTGGGACGGGAAAGTTTACGAGCAGTACTTC.

This clone has ten or more counts. The chain carries TRBV18 and TRBJ2-7; 8 bases fit TRBD2. The CDR3 extends over 15 amino acids. V lost 6 bases to trimming and J lost 3 bases; unmatched junction nucleotides: 10. Germline V gene lookup returns CDR1 KGHSH and CDR2 LQKENI. This chain's CDR3 is CASSWRGATIYEQYF. CDR3 nucleotides: TGTGCCAGCTCTTGGCGGGGGGCCACCATCTACGAGCAGTACTTC.

V and J are TRBV6-5 and TRBJ1-5, with unresolved D. CDR3 size: 13 residues. Germline V lookup: CDR1 MNHEY, CDR2 SVGAGI. V shed 4 bases and J shed 7 bases, with 11 bases lying between them. CDR3 residues: CASSSSGRQPQHF. The CDR3, as DNA: TGTGCCAGCAGTTCCTCTGGGCGGCAGCCCCAGCATTTT.